Following are 31 T cell receptor beta chains from one sample sequenced in a study of human T cells and chemical hapten exposure. TCRdb recomputed calls from the RACE reads with MiXCR, one row per CDR3 protein. The sample holds roughly 50,000 distinct CDR3 sequences, more than 9.5% seen once. The time point is: patch test 1, 2 weeks after DPC sensitization. As for treatment: therapeutic diphenylcyclopropenone sensitization with weekly scalp DPC. Total RNA was extracted from unfractionated whole blood. This sample comprised whole blood, obtained in connection with sensitization to the hapten diphenylcyclopropenone (DPC). Receptors were obtained from a woman aged 40 to 50 with alopecia areata. Some clones in this sample may be carry-over from other donors' samples.

The chain links TRBV19 to TRBJ2-6, with D hard to call. V lost 2 bases, J lost 4 bases, and 6 bases lay in between. Germline lookup yields CDR1 LNHDA and CDR2 SQIVND (reference sequence). CDR3 length equals 14 residues. The DNA of the CDR3 is TGTGCCAGTAGTATACAGATAGGGGCCAACGTCCTGACTTTC. This gives the protein CASSIQIGANVLTF. The variable domain in full, completed from reference TRBV19 and TRBJ2-6, reads DGGITQSPKYLFRKEGQNVTLSCEQNLNHDAMYWYRQDPGQGLRLIYYSQIVNDFQKGDIAEGYSVSREKKESFPLTVTSAQKNPTAFYLCASSIQIGANVLTFGAGSRLTVL.

This clonotype was seen a few times. V usage is TRBV18 and J usage is TRBJ1-1; D is unclear. Looked up from germline, CDR1 is KGHSH and CDR2 is LQKENI. This CDR3 comprises 13 residues. The V end was cut by 5 bases, the J end by 1 base, with 8 bases between. The CDR3 spells CASSGGENTEAFF. The DNA for the CDR3 is TGTGCCAGCTCAGGCGGGGAGAACACTGAAGCTTTCTTT.

This chain connects TRBV7-2 to TRBJ1-1; possibly TRBD1 for D (5 bases). V lost 4 bases and J lost 0, with 18 bases in between. The CDR3 spans 17 residues. The germline V gene encodes CDR1 SGHTA and CDR2 FQGNSA. CDR3 DNA: TGTGCCAGCAGCTCCGAGGGACCAACTTTCATGAACACTGAAGCTTTCTTT. Its protein product is CASSSEGPTFMNTEAFF.

This rearrangement joins TRBV28 to TRBJ2-7; the D gene is possibly TRBD1 (6 bases). This CDR3 comprises 11 residues. V lost 4 bases and J lost 6, with 7 bases in between. Looked up from germline, CDR1 is MDHEN and CDR2 is SYDVKM. The CDR3 DNA reads as TGTGCCAGCAGTTCAGGGGTCGAGCAGTACTTC. Protein: CASSSGVEQYF.

This clonotype was counted many times. CDR3 sequence reads: CASSPGLAGARQETQYF. CDR3 nucleotides: TGTGCCAGCAGTCCCGGACTAGCGGGGGCCCGCCAAGAGACCCAGTACTTC. V and J are TRBV12-3 or TRBV12-4 and TRBJ2-5; 13 bases match TRBD2. This CDR3 contains 17 residues. Trimming cost V 5 bases and J 1 base; bases outside gene matches: 7.

Many counts were recorded for this clonotype. This chain uses TRBV11-2 with TRBJ2-7; weak D call: TRBD2 (5 bases). This CDR3 comprises 16 residues. The V gene lost 7 bases and the J gene lost 3 bases, with 22 bases spanning the gap. Germline values: CDR1 SGHAT, CDR2 FQNNGV. The DNA for the CDR3 is TGTGCCAGCAACCCACACCCGCGGCGGGCGAACTACGAGCAGTACTTC. Translating it yields CASNPHPRRANYEQYF.

This clonotype was seen many times. CDR3 sequence reads: CSVYILAGDTQYF. Written as DNA, the CDR3 is TGCAGCGTTTACATACTAGCGGGGGATACGCAGTATTTT. The V gene is TRBV29-1, the J gene TRBJ2-3, with 10 positions matching TRBD2. The CDR3 covers 13 residues. The V gene end was trimmed by 5 bases and the J gene end by 6 bases; junction bases not matched to a gene: 5. Per the germline V gene, CDR1 is SQVTM and CDR2 is ANQGSEA.

In its sample, this clonotype was seen a few times. This chain links TRBV6-6 with TRBJ2-1, with 7 bases identical to TRBD2. Trimming took 7 bases from V and 6 from J; bases not matched to a gene: 15. This CDR3 is 16 amino acids long. Germline-derived CDR1 and CDR2 are MNHNY and SVGAGI (reference sequence). DNA of the CDR3: TGTGCCAGCATCCAACGGGGCGGGAGCAGAGGCAATGAGCAGTTCTTC. Residues: CASIQRGGSRGNEQFF.

This clonotype appeared a few times. The V and J genes are TRBV5-5 and TRBJ1-1; D is uncertain. The V and J ends lost 0 bases and 4 bases respectively, with 10 bases between them. The CDR3 spans 14 residues. Germline V gives CDR1 SGHKS, CDR2 YYEKEE (reference sequence). Here the CDR3 DNA reads TGTGCCAGCAGCTTGGGACTTTTGGGCACTGAAGCTTTCTTT. This encodes CASSLGLLGTEAFF.

A few counts support this clonotype. This chain uses TRBV12-2 with TRBJ2-7; TRBD2, the table's D call, lacks a check against the DNA. TRBV12-2 is termed a pseudogene. The CDR3 is 15 amino acids. This CDR3 reads CASRFVGLAKYEQYF. CDR3 sequence (DNA): TGTGCAAGTCGCTTTGTGGGCCTAGCCAAGTACGAGCAGTACTTC.

The chain couples TRBV7-9 to TRBJ2-5; the D gene is possibly TRBD2 (5 bases). The CDR3 sequence is 11 residues long. V lost 3 bases and J 7 bases, leaving 6 bases between the germline ends. CDR1 is SEHNR and CDR2 is FQNEAQ in the germline V gene (reference sequence). The CDR3 loop reads CASSFEGTQYF. In DNA, the CDR3 is TGTGCCAGCAGCTTTGAGGGGACCCAGTACTTC.

In this sample, this clonotype turned up many times. The chain recombines TRBV18 with TRBJ2-7, with TRBD1 identical over 11 bases. With V trimmed by 3 bases and J by 5 bases, 3 bases remained unmatched. The CDR3 runs to 14 residues. Germline V CDR1 and CDR2: KGHSH, LQKENI. CDR3 bases: TGTGCCAGCTCACCCGGACAGGGGGCGGACGAGCAGTACTTC. Amino acids: CASSPGQGADEQYF.

This clonotype showed up just a few times. The V gene is TRBV20-1, the J gene TRBJ1-5; D is uncertain. Germline V gives CDR1 DFQATT, CDR2 SNEGSKA (reference sequence). CDR3 length equals 12 residues. Trimming removed 0 bases at V and 5 bases at J, with 5 bases between. The CDR3 is CSARDRHQPQHF. CDR3 in DNA: TGCAGTGCTAGAGATAGGCATCAGCCCCAGCATTTT.

This clonotype was picked up a small number of times. The CDR3 reads CATSDPRENEQFF. The CDR3 DNA reads TGTGCCACCAGTGATCCCAGGGAAAATGAGCAGTTCTTC. J is TRBJ2-1 and V is TRBV24-1, with D perhaps TRBD1 (5 bases). Germline CDR1 and CDR2: KGHDR and SFDVKD. The CDR3 is 13 amino acids. The ends were cut back, 3 bases at V and 7 bases at J, with 9 bases in the middle.

This clonotype appeared many times. The chain couples TRBV4-3 to TRBJ2-3; 10 bases fit TRBD2. V lost 0 bases, J lost 10 bases, and 13 bases stayed unmatched. Germline loops: CDR1 LGHNA, CDR2 YSLEER. The CDR3 covers 17 residues. The CDR3 region is CASSQDASGGPTGAQYF. The CDR3 DNA follows: TGCGCCAGCAGCCAAGATGCTAGCGGGGGCCCGACAGGCGCGCAGTATTTT.

This clonotype was counted at least ten times. The chain recombines TRBV3-1 with TRBJ2-5; 11 nucleotides match TRBD2. This CDR3 is 16 amino acids long. V trimming: 0 bases; J trimming: 7 bases; junction bases outside the gene matches: 7. Germline values: CDR1 LGHDT, CDR2 YNNKEL (reference sequence). CDR3 in amino acids: CASSQDLVAGGRTQYF. Written as DNA, the CDR3 is TGTGCCAGCAGCCAAGATTTGGTAGCGGGGGGGCGGACCCAGTACTTC.

This clonotype was recorded at least ten times. The chain uses TRBV7-9 and TRBJ1-5; perhaps TRBD1 as D (5 bases). The CDR3 loop spans 15 amino acids. V lost 4 bases, J lost 6 bases, and 16 bases lay in between. From germline, CDR1 is SEHNR and CDR2 FQNEAQ (reference sequence). In DNA form, the CDR3 reads TGTGCCAGCAGCTCATACTTGGGGGGTAGTCAGCCCCAGCATTTT. Amino acid sequence: CASSSYLGGSQPQHF.

This clonotype has more than one count but fewer than ten. The chain carries TRBV7-9 and TRBJ1-3; D is unresolved. Trimming removed 5 bases at V and 0 bases at J, with 14 bases between. The CDR3 totals 16 residues. Germline V lookup: CDR1 SEHNR, CDR2 FQNEAQ (reference sequence). The CDR3 DNA sequence: TGTGCCAGCAGCCCAAGACTTCTACCCTCTGGAAACACCATATATTTT. Translated: CASSPRLLPSGNTIYF.

The gene calls are TRBV7-9 and TRBJ2-3; tentative D call: TRBD2 (6 bases). The CDR3 has 12 amino acids. CDR1 SEHNR and CDR2 FQNEAQ come from the germline V gene (reference sequence). The germline V and J ends were trimmed by 7 bases and 6 bases, with 11 bases remaining between them. The CDR3 loop reads CASTRLDDTQYF. The CDR3 DNA reads TGTGCCAGCACTCGACTAGACGATACGCAGTATTTT.

CDR3 loop: CSARPRGAVGNEKLFF. In nucleotides, the CDR3 is TGCAGTGCTAGACCGCGCGGGGCGGTGGGTAATGAAAAACTGTTTTTT. This chain connects TRBV20-1 to TRBJ1-4, with a possible D match to TRBD1 (5 bases). Germline CDR1 DFQATT, CDR2 SNEGSKA (reference sequence). CDR3 length: 16 residues. The ends were cut back, 2 bases at V and 4 bases at J, with 17 bases in the middle.

This clonotype was counted ten times or more. The chain links TRBV10-3 to TRBJ2-2; D is perhaps TRBD1 (6 bases). V was cut by 9 bases and J by 3 bases, with 11 bases left in between. CDR1 and CDR2 (germline): ENHRY, SYGVKD. The CDR3 covers 13 residues. The chain's CDR3 is CAMAGADTGELFF. The CDR3 nucleotides are TGTGCCATGGCAGGGGCGGACACCGGGGAGCTGTTTTTT.

There are a few counts of this clonotype. The rearrangement joins TRBV20-1 to TRBJ1-2; TRBD1 matches at 10 bases. The germline V gene encodes CDR1 DFQATT and CDR2 SNEGSKA (reference sequence). This CDR3 is 14 amino acids long. V was pared by 0 bases and J by 3 bases, with 1 base of the junction left unmatched. This chain's CDR3 is CSAREGTGDYGYTF. In DNA, the CDR3 is TGCAGTGCTAGAGAAGGGACAGGGGACTATGGCTACACCTTC.

The genes are TRBV28 and TRBJ1-3; D not resolved. Germline CDR1 reads MDHEN; CDR2 reads SYDVKM. The CDR3 spans 15 residues. V was pared by 5 bases and J by 4 bases, with 15 bases between. CDR3 nucleotide sequence: TGTGCCAGCAGTCCGTCCGGGCTAACAGGAAACACCATATATTTT. It yields the protein CASSPSGLTGNTIYF. Full variable domain (missing parts from reference TRBV28 and TRBJ1-3): DVKVTQSSRYLVKRTGEKVFLECVQDMDHENMFWYRQDPGLGLRLIYFSYDVKMKEKGDIPEGYSVSREKKERFSLILESASTNQTSMYLCASSPSGLTGNTIYFGEGSWLTVV.

This clonotype was seen a handful of times. The chain joins TRBV5-1 to TRBJ2-1; 8 nucleotides line up with TRBD2. CDR3 length: 13 amino acids. The germline gives CDR1 SGHRS, CDR2 YFSETQ. V trimming: 4 bases; J trimming: 15 bases; junction bases outside the gene matches: 12. This chain's CDR3 is CASSPSAGTRPFF. The DNA of the CDR3 is TGCGCCAGCAGCCCGTCGGCCGGGACTAGACCGTTCTTC.

This clonotype was seen at least ten times. This chain joins TRBV10-3 and TRBJ1-1; no clear D gene. CDR3 size: 13 residues. Deletions cut 7 bases from V and 1 base from J, with 10 bases between. Germline lookup yields CDR1 ENHRY and CDR2 SYGVKD. CDR3 DNA: TGTGCCATCACTCGGACGGAGAACACTGAAGCTTTCTTT. Protein: CAITRTENTEAFF.

This clonotype has more than one count but fewer than ten. One end of the junction varies from germline; a read error may be responsible. V and J are TRBV7-7 and TRBJ1-1, with D tentatively TRBD1 (6 bases). Germline loops: CDR1 SSHAT, CDR2 FNYEAQ (reference sequence). The CDR3 covers 17 residues. The CDR3 nucleotides are TGTGCTAGCAGCCATCTCCGGCAGGGGATTAAGGACACTGAAGCTTTCTTT. Its protein is CASSHLRQGIKDTEAFF.

This chain uses TRBV28 with TRBJ2-4; the D is unclear. The CDR3 runs to 12 residues. Germline V lookup: CDR1 MDHEN, CDR2 SYDVKM. V gave up 5 bases and J gave up 9 bases, with 11 bases separating them. The CDR3 loop is CASSPLLGIQYF. The CDR3 nucleotides read TGTGCCAGCAGTCCCCTGTTAGGCATTCAGTACTTC.

In this sample, this clonotype turned up a few times. J is TRBJ2-4 and V is TRBV11-2, with D unclear. The V gene's germline CDR1 is SGHAT and CDR2 FQNNGV. The CDR3 runs to 15 residues. Trimming left V 5 bases short and J 2 bases short, with 13 bases between. The CDR3 protein is CASSPAYNTKNIQYF. The DNA for the CDR3 is TGTGCCAGCAGCCCAGCCTACAATACCAAAAACATTCAGTACTTC.

In its sample, this clonotype was seen a few times. The chain employs TRBV28 and TRBJ2-2; 10 bases match TRBD1. CDR1 is MDHEN and CDR2 is SYDVKM in the germline V gene. This CDR3 is built from 15 residues. Trimming cost V 3 bases and J 5 bases; bases outside gene matches: 3. CDR3 sequence reads: CASSFRDRGTGELFF. CDR3 DNA: TGTGCCAGCAGTTTCCGGGACAGGGGAACCGGGGAGCTGTTTTTT.

The genes are TRBV7-9 and TRBJ2-7; 7 bases are shared with TRBD1. Germline V gene sequence: CDR1 SEHNR, CDR2 FQNEAQ (reference sequence). J lost 2 bases, V lost 5 bases, and 6 bases had no gene match. The CDR3 totals 14 residues. CDR3 nucleotide sequence: TGTGCCAGCAGCACCCGGGACAGCACCTACGAGCAGTACTTC. Protein product: CASSTRDSTYEQYF.

V usage is TRBV7-2 and J usage is TRBJ2-1, with 7 bases that match TRBD1. Per germline, CDR1 SGHTA and CDR2 FQGNSA. Trimming at V came to 5 bases and at J to 0 bases, leaving 13 bases not matched to a gene. The CDR3 length is 18 residues. DNA for the CDR3: TGTGCCAGCAGCCCCCGGGACAGATATTCTCGCTCCTACAATGAGCAGTTCTTC. As protein: CASSPRDRYSRSYNEQFF.